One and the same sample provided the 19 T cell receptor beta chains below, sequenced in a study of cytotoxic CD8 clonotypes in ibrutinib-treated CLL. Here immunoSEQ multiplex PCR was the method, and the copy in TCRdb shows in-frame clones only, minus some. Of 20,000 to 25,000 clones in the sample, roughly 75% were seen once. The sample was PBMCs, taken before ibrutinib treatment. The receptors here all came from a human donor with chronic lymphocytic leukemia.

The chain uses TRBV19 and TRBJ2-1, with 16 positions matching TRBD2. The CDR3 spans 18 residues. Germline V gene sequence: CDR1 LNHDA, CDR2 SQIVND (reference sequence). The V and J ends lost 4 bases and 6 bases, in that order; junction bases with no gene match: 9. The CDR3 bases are TGTGCCAGTAGTAGGGGACTAGCGGGGGGGCCTGTTGCCAATGAGCAGTTCTTC. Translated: CASSRGLAGGPVANEQFF.

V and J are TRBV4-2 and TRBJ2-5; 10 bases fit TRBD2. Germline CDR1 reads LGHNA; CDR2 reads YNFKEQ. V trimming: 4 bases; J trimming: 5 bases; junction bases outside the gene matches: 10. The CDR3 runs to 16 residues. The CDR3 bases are TGTGCCAGCAGCCGAGGCGAGCGGGAGGGCCGGGAGACCCAGTACTTC. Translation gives CASSRGEREGRETQYF.

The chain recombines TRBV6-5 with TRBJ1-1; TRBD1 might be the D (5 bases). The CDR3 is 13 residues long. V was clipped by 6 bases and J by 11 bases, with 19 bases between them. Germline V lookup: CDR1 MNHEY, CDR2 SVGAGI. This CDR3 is CASSVDSRPGAFF. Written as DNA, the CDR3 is TGTGCCAGCAGCGTCGACAGCCGCCCCGGGGCTTTCTTT.

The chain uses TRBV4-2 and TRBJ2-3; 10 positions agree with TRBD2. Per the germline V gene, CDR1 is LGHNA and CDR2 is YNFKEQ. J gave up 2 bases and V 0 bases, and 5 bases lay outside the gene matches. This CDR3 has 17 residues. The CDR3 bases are TGTGCCAGCAGCCAAGATCCTAGCGGGGGCTCCACAGATACGCAGTATTTT. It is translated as CASSQDPSGGSTDTQYF.

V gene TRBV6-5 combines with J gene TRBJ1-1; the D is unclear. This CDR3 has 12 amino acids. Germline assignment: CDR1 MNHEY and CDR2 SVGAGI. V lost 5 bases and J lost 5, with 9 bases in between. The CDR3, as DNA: TGTGCCAGCAGTGGGCAAAATACTGAAGCTTTCTTT. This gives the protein CASSGQNTEAFF.

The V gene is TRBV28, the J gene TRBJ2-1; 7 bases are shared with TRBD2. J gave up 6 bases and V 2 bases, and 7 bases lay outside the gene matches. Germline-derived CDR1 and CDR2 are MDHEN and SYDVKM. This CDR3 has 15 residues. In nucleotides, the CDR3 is TGTGCCAGCAGTTTAAGCGGGATCGGGAGCAATGAGCAGTTCTTC. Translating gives CASSLSGIGSNEQFF.

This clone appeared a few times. Written as DNA, the CDR3 is TGTGCCATCAGGGGTACCCGCCGGAATGGCTACACCTTC. This sequence encodes CAIRGTRRNGYTF. The chain joins TRBV28 to TRBJ1-2; possible D gene TRBD1, 6 bases. The V gene's germline CDR1 is MDHEN and CDR2 SYDVKM. This CDR3 contains 13 residues. The V end was cut by 10 bases, the J end by 6 bases, with 18 bases between.

CDR3 region: CASSTGGTEAFF. The CDR3 bases are TGTGCCAGCAGCACAGGGGGTACTGAAGCTTTCTTT. This rearrangement joins TRBV28 to TRBJ1-1, with 8 bases fitting TRBD1. CDR1 is MDHEN and CDR2 is SYDVKM in the germline V gene. J gave up 5 bases and V 6 bases, and 2 bases lay outside the gene matches. The CDR3 consists of 12 residues. The complete variable domain, with remaining parts taken from reference TRBV28 and TRBJ1-1, reads DVKVTQSSRYLVKRTGEKVFLECVQDMDHENMFWYRQDPGLGLRLIYFSYDVKMKEKGDIPEGYSVSREKKERFSLILESASTNQTSMYLCASSTGGTEAFFGQGTRLTVV.

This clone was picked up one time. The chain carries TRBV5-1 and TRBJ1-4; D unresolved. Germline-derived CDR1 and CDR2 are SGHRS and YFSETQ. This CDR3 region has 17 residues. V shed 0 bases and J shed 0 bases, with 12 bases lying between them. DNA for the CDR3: TGCGCCAGCAGCTTGGGGGTCGGAAGGACAACTAATGAAAAACTGTTTTTT. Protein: CASSLGVGRTTNEKLFF.

The DNA for the CDR3 is TGTGCCAGCAGCGCAAATTTACTTCATGAGCAGTTCTTC. Translated, it gives CASSANLLHEQFF. This chain joins TRBV9 and TRBJ2-1; D gene uncertain. This CDR3 comprises 13 residues. V dropped 3 bases and J dropped 8 bases, with 12 bases sitting between them. Germline assignment: CDR1 SGDLS and CDR2 YYNGEE.

The CDR3, as DNA: TGTGCCAGTACCCAGACTAGCGGGGGTACTGGGGCCAACGTCCTGACTTTC. Protein: CASTQTSGGTGANVLTF. The chain links TRBV19 to TRBJ2-6; 12 bases match TRBD2. V lost 7 bases and J lost 2; bases outside the gene matches: 6. The CDR3 has 17 amino acids. From germline, CDR1 is LNHDA and CDR2 SQIVND (reference sequence).

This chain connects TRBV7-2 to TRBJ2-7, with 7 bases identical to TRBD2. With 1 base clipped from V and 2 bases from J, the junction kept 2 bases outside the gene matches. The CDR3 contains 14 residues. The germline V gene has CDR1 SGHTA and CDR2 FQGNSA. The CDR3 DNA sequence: TGTGCCAGCAGCTTAGGACTAGCCCCCTACGAGCAGTACTTC. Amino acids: CASSLGLAPYEQYF.

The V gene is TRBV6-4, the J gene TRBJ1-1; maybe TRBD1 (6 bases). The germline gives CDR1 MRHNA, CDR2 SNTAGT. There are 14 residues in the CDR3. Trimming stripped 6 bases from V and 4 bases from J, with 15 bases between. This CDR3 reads CASRNNRDGTEAFF. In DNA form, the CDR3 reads TGTGCCAGCAGGAACAACAGGGATGGCACTGAAGCTTTCTTT.

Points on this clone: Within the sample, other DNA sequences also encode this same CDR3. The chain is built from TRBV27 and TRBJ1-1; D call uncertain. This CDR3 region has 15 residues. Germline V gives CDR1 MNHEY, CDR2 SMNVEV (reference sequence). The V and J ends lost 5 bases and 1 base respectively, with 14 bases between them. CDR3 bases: TGTGCCAGCAGTCCGCCTAGAACCTGGAACACTGAAGCTTTCTTT. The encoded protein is CASSPPRTWNTEAFF.

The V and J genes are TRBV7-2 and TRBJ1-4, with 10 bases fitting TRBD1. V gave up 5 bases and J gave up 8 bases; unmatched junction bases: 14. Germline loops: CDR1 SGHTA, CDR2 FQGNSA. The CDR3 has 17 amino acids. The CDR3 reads CASSPTGGAPSGEKLFF. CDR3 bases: TGTGCCAGCAGCCCGACAGGGGGCGCCCCCTCGGGGGAAAAACTGTTTTTT.

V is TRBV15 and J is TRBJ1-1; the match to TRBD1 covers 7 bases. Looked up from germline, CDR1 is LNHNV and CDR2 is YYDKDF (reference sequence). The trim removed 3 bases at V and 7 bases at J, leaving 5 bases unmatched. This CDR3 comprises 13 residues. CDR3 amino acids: CATSRGQKFEAFF. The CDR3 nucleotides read TGTGCCACCAGCAGGGGACAGAAATTTGAAGCTTTCTTT.

Here the CDR3 DNA reads TGTGCCAGCTCAAAAATTATCGGACAGATTAATGAAAAACTGTTTTTT. This sequence encodes CASSKIIGQINEKLFF. The gene calls are TRBV18 and TRBJ1-4, with D maybe TRBD1 (6 bases). Trimming shortened V by 5 bases and J by 4 bases, and 17 bases separated the two germline ends. This CDR3 contains 16 residues. In germline, CDR1 is KGHSH, CDR2 LQKENI.

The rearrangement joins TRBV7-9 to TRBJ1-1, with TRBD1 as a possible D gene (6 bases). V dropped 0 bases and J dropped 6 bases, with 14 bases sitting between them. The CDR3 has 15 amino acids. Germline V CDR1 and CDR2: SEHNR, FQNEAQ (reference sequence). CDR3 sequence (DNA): TGTGCCAGCAGCTTAGCGGCAGGGAAGGGGGCTGAAGCTTTCTTT. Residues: CASSLAAGKGAEAFF.

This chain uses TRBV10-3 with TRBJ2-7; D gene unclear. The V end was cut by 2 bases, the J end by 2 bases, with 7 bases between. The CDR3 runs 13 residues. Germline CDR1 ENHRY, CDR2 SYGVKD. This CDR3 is CAISERTAYEQYF. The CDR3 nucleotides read TGTGCCATCAGTGAGCGGACGGCCTACGAGCAGTACTTC.